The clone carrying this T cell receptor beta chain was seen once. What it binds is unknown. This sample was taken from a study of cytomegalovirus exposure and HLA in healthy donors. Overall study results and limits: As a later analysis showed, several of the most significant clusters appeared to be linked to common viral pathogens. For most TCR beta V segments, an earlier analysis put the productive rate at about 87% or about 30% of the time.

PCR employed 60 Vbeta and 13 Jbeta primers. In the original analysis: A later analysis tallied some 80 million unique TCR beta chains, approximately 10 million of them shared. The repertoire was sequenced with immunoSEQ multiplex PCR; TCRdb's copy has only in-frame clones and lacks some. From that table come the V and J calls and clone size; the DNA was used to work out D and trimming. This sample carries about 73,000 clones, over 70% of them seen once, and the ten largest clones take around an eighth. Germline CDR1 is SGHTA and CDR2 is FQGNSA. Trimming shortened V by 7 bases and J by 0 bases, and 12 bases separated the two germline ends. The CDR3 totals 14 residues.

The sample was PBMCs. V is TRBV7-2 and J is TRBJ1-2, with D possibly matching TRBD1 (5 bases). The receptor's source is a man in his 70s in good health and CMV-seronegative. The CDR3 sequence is CASNKGDSNYGYTF. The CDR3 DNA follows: TGTGCCAGCAACAAAGGGGATTCTAACTATGGCTACACCTTC.